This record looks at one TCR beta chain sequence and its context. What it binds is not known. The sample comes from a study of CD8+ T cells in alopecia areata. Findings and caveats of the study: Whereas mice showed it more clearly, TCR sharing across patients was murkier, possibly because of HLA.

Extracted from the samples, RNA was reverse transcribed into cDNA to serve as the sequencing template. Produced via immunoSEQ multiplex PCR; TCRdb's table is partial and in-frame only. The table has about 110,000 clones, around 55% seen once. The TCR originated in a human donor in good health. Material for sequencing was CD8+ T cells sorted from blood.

The CDR3 nucleotides are TGTGCCACCAGCAGAGATTCTGGGGGGTCCGGGGAGCTGTTTTTT. Amino acid sequence: CATSRDSGGSGELFF. The V call is TRBV15, the J call TRBJ2-2; perhaps TRBD2 as D (6 bases). The germline CDR1 and CDR2 sequences are LNHNV and YYDKDF (reference sequence). The CDR3 is made up of 15 amino acids. Trimming stripped 0 bases from V and 6 bases from J, with 11 bases between.